One T cell receptor (beta chain) is described in this entry. Its target is unknown. This specimen belongs to a study of vaccination effects on CD4 cells after COVID-19. Method: immunoSEQ multiplex PCR; TCRdb's copy keeps in-frame clones and lacks some. The sample records fewer than 40,000 clones, less than 85% being singletons. The CDR3 has 14 residues. The V and J ends lost 4 bases and 4 bases, in that order; junction bases with no gene match: 4. Germline V lookup: CDR1 SGHAT, CDR2 FQNNGV. After less than 11 days in culture, the CD4+ T cells were isolated. The chain joins TRBV11-2 to TRBJ2-7, with TRBD1 matching over 10 bases. This clonotype originated in a human donor who received a COVID-19 vaccine. The source was CD4+ T cells from PBMCs cultured without peptide, collected before COVID-19 vaccination. CDR3 sequence: CASSSGQGWYEQYF. DNA of the CDR3: TGTGCCAGCAGCTCGGGACAGGGGTGGTACGAGCAGTACTTC.